The clone carrying this T cell receptor (beta chain) was counted a single time. The antigen remains undetermined. These data belong to a study of graft-versus-host responses after intestinal transplantation. About the research overall: Following induction with anti-thymocyte globulin, all recipients were given tacrolimus and steroids for roughly three years. Study results and caveats: After transplant, early declines in HvG clones were associated with peak levels of circulating GvH clones. The marrow of recipients harbored GvH clones, and ileum or blood showed some of them first. High graft-versus-host to host-versus-graft T cell clonal ratios marked allografts of patients with graft-donor macrochimerism.

The data were produced by immunoSEQ multiplex PCR, yet TCRdb's version contains in-frame clones alone and is incomplete. The data contain around 39,000 clones, about 92% of them seen just once; the ten biggest clones take up 3.6%. This CDR3 region has 12 residues. In germline, CDR1 is MDHEN, CDR2 SYDVKM. The V end lost 5 bases, the J end lost 2 bases, and 7 bases lay between the germline ends. V is TRBV28 and J is TRBJ2-7; D is unresolved. Here the sequenced sample was PBMCs, taken roughly 110 weeks after intestinal transplantation. This clonotype was obtained from a human patient who received an intestinal transplant, so some T cells may come from the graft donor. The CDR3 here is CASSPDAYEQYF. The CDR3 nucleotides read TGTGCCAGCAGTCCCGATGCCTACGAGCAGTACTTC.